This TCR beta chain appears in the sequencing data of a study of T cell responses to AZD1222 COVID-19 vaccine. Background on the study: Second doses were pooled across both intervals (about 4 or about 12 weeks).

Generated by immunoSEQ multiplex PCR, the TCRdb table keeps only in-frame clones and is missing some. The sample has 120,000 to 150,000 clones, 89% seen once. Germline CDR1 and CDR2: SGHRS and YFSETQ. The CDR3 covers 18 residues. The V end lost 0 bases, the J end lost 7 bases, and 20 bases lay between the germline ends. On this clone: Its antigen is not identified.

Overall study results and limits: Seropositivity was recorded at baseline in only 6 or 7 AZD1222 recipients.

The origin of this receptor is an adult in good health. The input for sequencing was peripheral blood, taken on day 0 of AZD1222 vaccination. The chain recombines TRBV5-1 with TRBJ1-6; possibly TRBD1 for D (5 bases). The CDR3 nucleotides are TGCGCCAGCAGCTTGGTCCGGGAATCTGGGGGAAGGAATTCACCCCTCCACTTT. The encoded protein is CASSLVRESGGRNSPLHF.